The present T cell receptor (beta chain) was sequenced within a study of cytomegalovirus exposure and HLA in healthy donors. CDR1 is SGHNT and CDR2 is YYREEE in the germline V gene (reference sequence). The V segment lost 8 bases and the J segment 9 bases; nucleotides outside the gene matches: 4. The CDR3 is 11 amino acids. PCR involved 60 Vbeta and 13 Jbeta primers. Original processing notes: About 10 million shared chains were among around 80 million unique TCR beta chains counted in a later analysis. Generated by immunoSEQ multiplex PCR, the TCRdb table keeps only in-frame clones and is missing some. V and J calls and clone size are as listed in that table; D and trimming were resolved from the DNA. This table has around 150,000 clones, about 81% appearing once.

The sequencing sample was made of PBMCs. This clonotype was sampled from a woman in her late teens or twenties in good health and CMV-seronegative. The V call is TRBV5-4, the J call TRBJ2-1, with 8 bases fitting TRBD2. CDR3 DNA sequence: TGTGCCAGGGGACTAGGGGCTGAGCAGTTCTTC. This translates into CARGLGAEQFF. The whole variable domain, remainder taken from reference TRBV5-4 and TRBJ2-1, is ETGVTQSPTHLIKTRGQQVTLRCSSQSGHNTVSWYQQALGQGPQFIFQYYREEENGRGNFPPRFSGLQFPNYSSELNVNALELDDSALYLCARGLGAEQFFGPGTRLTVL.